The 8 T cell receptor beta chains below come from one sample, sequenced in a study of cytomegalovirus exposure and HLA in healthy donors. Vbeta (60) and Jbeta (13) primers were used in the PCR. Repertoires were generated with immunoSEQ multiplex PCR, while TCRdb's copy carries only in-frame clones and drops some. The sample holds about 140,000 clones. The sample comprised PBMCs. These receptors all come from a man aged 35 to 55 in good health and CMV-seronegative.

The DNA of the CDR3 is TGTGCCAGCAGCTTAGTCGCGGGGGGCTACACCTTC. This gives the protein CASSLVAGGYTF. This chain links TRBV7-9 with TRBJ1-2; D not resolved. The CDR3 runs to 12 residues. The germline V gene encodes CDR1 SEHNR and CDR2 FQNEAQ (reference sequence). Deletions cut 1 base from V and 8 bases from J, with 8 bases between.

This chain connects TRBV6-6 to TRBJ2-5, with D possibly called TRBD1 or TRBD2 (5 bases each). The end of the DNA fits TRBJ2-7 better, so the J call may be wrong. Germline V gives CDR1 MNHNY, CDR2 SVGAGI (reference sequence). The CDR3 runs to 11 residues. CDR3 sequence (DNA): TGTGCCAGCCAACATGGGGGCGAGCAGTACTTC. It yields the protein CASQHGGEQYF.

The chain combines TRBV27 with TRBJ1-2; D is unresolved. V was clipped by 3 bases and J by 7 bases, with 12 bases between them. CDR1 is MNHEY, CDR2 SMNVEV, per germline (reference sequence). This CDR3 is 13 amino acids long. CDR3 amino acids: CASSFSGSGGYTF. The CDR3, as DNA: TGTGCCAGCAGTTTTAGTGGGTCAGGTGGCTACACCTTC.

The J gene is TRBJ1-2, the V gene TRBV6-1, with 7 bases fitting TRBD1. CDR3 length: 11 amino acids. J was trimmed by 3 bases and V by 10 bases; bases with no gene match: 2. Germline CDR1 MNHNS, CDR2 SASEGT. The CDR3 nucleotides read TGTGCCACAGGACAGGACTATGGCTACACCTTC. Translating gives CATGQDYGYTF.

This chain uses TRBV18 with TRBJ1-1, with 8 bases aligning to TRBD1. From germline, CDR1 is KGHSH and CDR2 LQKENI. This CDR3 contains 12 residues. Losses at the gene ends were 6 bases for V and 5 bases for J; bases not matched to a gene: 2. CDR3 amino acids: CASSDRDTEAFF. The CDR3 region has the DNA TGTGCCAGCTCGGACAGGGATACTGAAGCTTTCTTT.

V is TRBV6-5 and J is TRBJ1-1; TRBD1 matches at 7 bases. The CDR3 is 13 amino acids. The V gene end was trimmed by 10 bases and the J gene end by 5 bases; junction bases not matched to a gene: 10. CDR1 is MNHEY and CDR2 is SVGAGI in the germline V gene. The CDR3 here is CATQGQVGTEAFF. In DNA form, the CDR3 reads TGTGCCACCCAAGGACAGGTCGGGACTGAAGCTTTCTTT.

The chain has TRBV5-1 and TRBJ2-7; 7 positions match TRBD1. V shed 5 bases, J shed 2 bases, and the junction held 7 bases outside the gene matches. The CDR3 runs 14 residues. Germline lookup yields CDR1 SGHRS and CDR2 YFSETQ. CDR3 protein: CASSSFQGAYEQYF. The CDR3 nucleotides are TGCGCCAGCAGTTCCTTCCAGGGGGCCTACGAGCAGTACTTC.

The chain employs TRBV7-3 and TRBJ2-1; D uncertain. Per the germline V gene, CDR1 is SGHTA and CDR2 is FQGTGA. The germline V and J ends were trimmed by 6 bases and 3 bases, with 18 bases remaining between them. CDR3 length: 16 amino acids. CDR3 sequence: CASSQPRILYYNEQFF. For the CDR3, the DNA is TGTGCCAGCAGTCAACCTAGGATCCTTTACTACAATGAGCAGTTCTTC.